The 4 T cell receptor beta chains listed next were all sequenced from one sample in a study of graft-versus-host responses after intestinal transplantation. Sequencing used immunoSEQ multiplex PCR; TCRdb keeps in-frame clones, though not all of them. The data show tens of thousands of clones, under 95% seen once. This material consisted of PBMCs, taken about 310 days after intestinal transplant. The receptors stem from a human patient who received an intestinal transplant, so some T cells may come from the graft donor.

This clone occurred a few times. This CDR3 is also generated by other DNA sequences in the sample. The chain combines TRBV27 with TRBJ2-2, with 14 bases identical to TRBD2. This CDR3 has 16 residues. Germline CDR1 is MNHEY and CDR2 is SMNVEV (reference sequence). Trimming removed 5 bases from V and 3 bases from J; junction bases left unmatched: 2. The CDR3 reads CASSLGLAGDTGELFF. CDR3 DNA sequence: TGTGCCAGCAGTCTGGGACTAGCGGGGGACACCGGGGAGCTGTTTTTT.

This clone has just one count. The chain links TRBV28 to TRBJ2-7; 7 bases are shared with TRBD2. Per the germline V gene, CDR1 is MDHEN and CDR2 is SYDVKM. CDR3 length equals 15 residues. V was clipped by 5 bases and J by 1 base; unmatched bases: 8. CDR3 nucleotide sequence: TGTGCCAGCAGTCCGCAGCGGGACCGATCCTACGAGCAGTACTTC. Translating it yields CASSPQRDRSYEQYF.

Turning to this clone: One junction end disagrees with the germline gene, perhaps due to a read error. This sample also contains other DNA sequences that code for the same CDR3. This rearrangement joins TRBV10-3 to TRBJ2-1; no clear D. CDR1 ENHRY and CDR2 SYGVKD come from the germline V gene. This CDR3 is 17 amino acids long. The chain's CDR3 is CAISDHRTLTMNNEQFF. In DNA form, the CDR3 reads TGCGCCATCAGTGACCATCGAACTTTGACGATGAACAATGAGCAGTTCTTC.

Only a few counts were recorded for this clone. The chain couples TRBV2 to TRBJ2-2; 10 bases agree with TRBD2. The germline gives CDR1 SNHLY, CDR2 FYNNEI. CDR3 size: 15 residues. V dropped 6 bases and J dropped 7; count of bases not matched to a gene: 8. Written as DNA, the CDR3 is TGTGCCAGCAGCCGTGCTAGCGGGAGCGGCGGGGAGCTGTTTTTT. This translates into CASSRASGSGGELFF. Complete variable domain (other parts from reference TRBV2 and TRBJ2-2): EPEVTQTPSHQVTQMGQEVILRCVPISNHLYFYWYRQILGQKVEFLVSFYNNEISEKSEIFDDQFSVERPDGSNFTLKIRSTKLEDSAMYFCASSRASGSGGELFFGEGSRLTVL.